The rows below give T cell receptor beta chains drawn from one sample of a study of identical twins. TCRdb used MiXCR to reprocess the 5' RACE reads, holding one entry per CDR3 protein. Of under 1 million distinct CDR3 sequences listed, more than 9% are singletons. The same sample was also used in a study of yellow fever vaccine responses in identical twins.

The sequencing input was PBMCs. The receptors stem from a young woman in good health. CDR3s include the opening cysteine and the closing phenylalanine or tryptophan. Each record gives: V gene, D gene, clone size, J gene, CDR3 DNA, CDR3 protein. D genes are given only for firm matches. Part of the rows lack a size; the others show once, few, many or a class for expanded clones.

V: TRBV4-1; D: -; size: once; J: TRBJ2-1; DNA: TGCGCCAGCAGCCAGACACCGACCTCCTACAATGAGCAGTTCTTC; CDR3: CASSQTPTSYNEQFF
V: TRBV3-1; D: TRBD2; size: -; J: TRBJ2-7; DNA: TGTGCCAGCAGCCAAGCCGGGACTAGCGGGATCCACGAGCAGTACTTC; CDR3: CASSQAGTSGIHEQYF
V: TRBV7-2; D: -; size: -; J: TRBJ2-7; DNA: TGTGCCAGCAGCCGAGACCCCGCGGGGGAGCAGTACTTC; CDR3: CASSRDPAGEQYF
V: TRBV4-1; D: TRBD2; size: -; J: TRBJ2-3; DNA: TGCGCCAGCAGCCAAGATATGGGACTAGTCTCGCATACGCAGTATTTT; CDR3: CASSQDMGLVSHTQYF
V: TRBV20-1; D: -; size: few; J: TRBJ1-4; DNA: TGCAGTGCTAGGGGGACGGGGGGAGGAGAAAAACTGTTTTTT; CDR3: CSARGTGGGEKLFF
V: TRBV11-2; D: TRBD1; size: few; J: TRBJ2-1; DNA: TGTGCCAGCAGCTTTCGGACAGGGAACTATAATGAGCAGTTCTTC; CDR3: CASSFRTGNYNEQFF
V: TRBV3-1; D: -; size: many; J: TRBJ1-5; DNA: TGTGCCAGCAGCCAATTAAATCAGCCCCAGCATTTT; CDR3: CASSQLNQPQHF
V: TRBV20-1; D: TRBD1; size: few; J: TRBJ2-7; DNA: TGCAGTGCTAGAGGTTTTGTTGGGACAGATTCCTACGAGCAGTACTTC; CDR3: CSARGFVGTDSYEQYF
V: TRBV21-1; D: -; size: -; J: TRBJ2-2; DNA: TGTGCCAGCAGCATGTTGGGACAGGAAAACACCGGGGAGCTGTTTTTT; CDR3: CASSMLGQENTGELFF
V: TRBV5-1; D: -; size: -; J: TRBJ1-1; DNA: TGCGCCAGCAGCCCACTCTGGCAGGCGAACACTGAAGCTTTCTTT; CDR3: CASSPLWQANTEAFF
V: TRBV2; D: -; size: -; J: TRBJ2-3; DNA: TGTGCCAGCAGTGAAATATCTGATACGCAGTATTTT; CDR3: CASSEISDTQYF
V: TRBV27; D: -; size: many; J: TRBJ2-1; DNA: TGTGCCAGCAGTTTAGTCAGGAGCTCCTACAATGAGCAGTTCTTC; CDR3: CASSLVRSSYNEQFF
V: TRBV20-1; D: TRBD1; size: -; J: TRBJ2-5; DNA: TGCAGTGCTCCCAAAGCCCGCGACAGGGGAGAAGAGACCCAGTACTTC; CDR3: CSAPKARDRGEETQYF
V: TRBV12-3/TRBV12-4; D: -; size: many; J: TRBJ1-1; DNA: TGTGCCAGCAGTCGGGCTATAGAAGGGGCTTTCTTT; CDR3: CASSRAIEGAFF
V: TRBV25-1; D: -; size: -; J: TRBJ2-1; DNA: TGTGCCAGCGACGCGACAGATAGATATGAGCAGTTCTTC; CDR3: CASDATDRYEQFF
V: TRBV20-1; D: -; size: -; J: TRBJ2-1; DNA: TGCAGTGCCCCGACTGGGGTTGAGCAGTTCTTC; CDR3: CSAPTGVEQFF
V: TRBV14; D: TRBD1; size: few; J: TRBJ2-7; DNA: TGTGCCAGCAGCCAAGAATGGGACAGGGTTAGACACGAGCAGTACTTC; CDR3: CASSQEWDRVRHEQYF
V: TRBV20-1; D: -; size: many; J: TRBJ2-5; DNA: TGCAGTGCTATTAGAGGGCAAGAGACCCAGTACTTC; CDR3: CSAIRGQETQYF
V: TRBV20-1; D: -; size: -; J: TRBJ2-1; DNA: TGCAGTGCTAGAGCGACAGGAAATGAGCAGTTCTTC; CDR3: CSARATGNEQFF
V: TRBV20-1; D: -; size: few; J: TRBJ2-2; DNA: TGCAGTGCTAGACCGGCGGACTTTTCCACCGGGGAGCTGTTTTTT; CDR3: CSARPADFSTGELFF
V: TRBV15; D: -; size: many; J: TRBJ1-1; DNA: TGTGCCACCAGCAGAGAAACAGCCGACACTGAAGCTTTCTTT; CDR3: CATSRETADTEAFF
V: TRBV3-1; D: -; size: few; J: TRBJ2-4; DNA: TGTGCCAGCAGCCTCCGACAGGGGAGGGAAAACATTCAGTACTTC; CDR3: CASSLRQGRENIQYF
V: TRBV29-1; D: TRBD1; size: -; J: TRBJ2-7; DNA: TGCAGCGTTACACAGGGGGTGAGCGAGCAGTACTTC; CDR3: CSVTQGVSEQYF
V: TRBV12-3/TRBV12-4; D: TRBD1; size: few; J: TRBJ1-5; DNA: TGTGCCAGCAGTGGGGGGACAGGGTATCAGCCCCAGCATTTT; CDR3: CASSGGTGYQPQHF
V: TRBV7-8; D: -; size: -; J: TRBJ1-5; DNA: TGTGCCAGCAGCACGACAGCAAATCAGCCCCAGCATTTT; CDR3: CASSTTANQPQHF
V: TRBV5-1; D: TRBD1; size: -; J: TRBJ2-3; DNA: TGCGCCAGCAGCTCAGGGGGCATCGGCACAGATACGCAGTATTTT; CDR3: CASSSGGIGTDTQYF
V: TRBV12-3/TRBV12-4; D: TRBD1; size: many; J: TRBJ2-7; DNA: TGTGCCAGCAGTTCCGGGACAGCCCTGCCCGAGCAGTACTTC; CDR3: CASSSGTALPEQYF
V: TRBV28; D: -; size: few; J: TRBJ1-2; DNA: TGTGCCAGCGCCCCCGGAGGGGTTGATGGCTACACCTTC; CDR3: CASAPGGVDGYTF
V: TRBV5-1; D: -; size: few; J: TRBJ2-3; DNA: TGCGCCAGCAGCTTGGTGGCGTCAACTAGCACAGATACGCAGTATTTT; CDR3: CASSLVASTSTDTQYF
V: TRBV6-2/TRBV6-3; D: -; size: -; J: TRBJ1-1; DNA: TGTGCCAGCAGTCCCGGACACATGAACACTGAAGCTTTCTTT; CDR3: CASSPGHMNTEAFF
V: TRBV5-6; D: -; size: -; J: TRBJ1-3; DNA: TGTGCCAGCAGCCCCCGTGGGGCCCTCTCTGGAAACACCATATATTTT; CDR3: CASSPRGALSGNTIYF
V: TRBV7-2; D: -; size: few; J: TRBJ1-5; DNA: TGTGCCAGCAGCTTAAATTGGGGCAATCAGCCCCAGCATTTT; CDR3: CASSLNWGNQPQHF
V: TRBV5-6; D: -; size: -; J: TRBJ1-1; DNA: TGTGCCAGCAGCTTGCCCAACCCTATGAACACTGAAGCTTTCTTT; CDR3: CASSLPNPMNTEAFF
V: TRBV7-8; D: TRBD1; size: once; J: TRBJ1-1; DNA: TGTGCCAGCAGCACAGGGGACAGGCCCACCACTAAAGCTTTCTTT; CDR3: CASSTGDRPTTKAFF
V: TRBV7-2; D: -; size: -; J: TRBJ2-5; DNA: TGTGCCAGCAGCCCAGGGAACTGGGAGACCCAGTACTTC; CDR3: CASSPGNWETQYF
V: TRBV19; D: -; size: -; J: TRBJ2-7; DNA: TGTGCCAGTAGTATGTTTGGGGGTCCTTCTACCTACGAGCAGTACTTC; CDR3: CASSMFGGPSTYEQYF
V: TRBV10-2; D: TRBD2; size: many; J: TRBJ2-4; DNA: TGCGCCAGCAGTGATGTGGCTAGCGGGAGGGTCCCCAAAAACATTCAGTACTTC; CDR3: CASSDVASGRVPKNIQYF
V: TRBV4-1; D: -; size: -; J: TRBJ2-3; DNA: TGCGCCAGCAGCCACGGACCGATGCTCACAGATACGCAGTATTTT; CDR3: CASSHGPMLTDTQYF
V: TRBV10-3; D: -; size: few; J: TRBJ2-3; DNA: TGTGCCATCAGAGCGGAACTCGGGGATACGCAGTATTTT; CDR3: CAIRAELGDTQYF
V: TRBV20-1; D: -; size: few; J: TRBJ1-6; DNA: TGCAGTGTCAGAGGCCCCCCGCTGGATTCACCCCTCCACTTT; CDR3: CSVRGPPLDSPLHF
V: TRBV24-1; D: -; size: -; J: TRBJ2-5; DNA: TGTGCCACCAGTGATGACAGGTGGGAGACCCAGTACTTC; CDR3: CATSDDRWETQYF
V: TRBV14; D: -; size: few; J: TRBJ2-1; DNA: TGTGCCAGCAGCCACTTATACAATGAGCAGTTCTTC; CDR3: CASSHLYNEQFF
V: TRBV27; D: TRBD2; size: few; J: TRBJ2-1; DNA: TGTGCCAGCAGTTCGGAGTATAGCGGGAGTTGGGCCAATGAGCAGTTCTTC; CDR3: CASSSEYSGSWANEQFF
V: TRBV5-5; D: -; size: -; J: TRBJ2-1; DNA: TGTGCCAGCAGCTCATCACGGTACAATGAGCAGTTCTTC; CDR3: CASSSSRYNEQFF
V: TRBV12-3/TRBV12-4; D: -; size: few; J: TRBJ2-2; DNA: TGTGCCAGCACTCCGACCCCTACGAACACCGGGGAGCTGTTTTTT; CDR3: CASTPTPTNTGELFF
V: TRBV6-5; D: -; size: many; J: TRBJ2-2; DNA: TGTGCCAGCAGTTACTCGGACAGCGAGGCCGGGGAGCTGTTTTTT; CDR3: CASSYSDSEAGELFF
V: TRBV9; D: TRBD1; size: few; J: TRBJ1-2; DNA: TGTGCCAGCAGCGCGAGGACAGGGAGGGAGAATGGCTACACCTTC; CDR3: CASSARTGRENGYTF
V: TRBV28; D: -; size: few; J: TRBJ2-7; DNA: TGTGCCAGCAGTTTTCCATGGTCCTCCCACGAGCAGTACTTC; CDR3: CASSFPWSSHEQYF
V: TRBV12-3/TRBV12-4; D: TRBD1; size: few; J: TRBJ2-7; DNA: TGTGCCAGCAGTTACAGGGGTCCGCGGGACGAGCAGTACTTC; CDR3: CASSYRGPRDEQYF
V: TRBV29-1; D: TRBD2; size: -; J: TRBJ2-7; DNA: TGCAGCGCTGGGACGGGACTAGCGGAATACGAGCAGTACTTC; CDR3: CSAGTGLAEYEQYF
V: TRBV10-3; D: -; size: many; J: TRBJ2-3; DNA: TGTGCCATCAGTGAGTCCTCGACTAGCACAGATACGCAGTATTTT; CDR3: CAISESSTSTDTQYF
V: TRBV10-1; D: -; size: many; J: TRBJ2-3; DNA: TGCGCCAGCAGTGAGGCCCCACTCTCAGATACGCAGTATTTT; CDR3: CASSEAPLSDTQYF
V: TRBV14; D: -; size: few; J: TRBJ2-1; DNA: TGTGCCAGCAGCCTCATGGCATGGCGGGGTTCCTACAATGAGCAGTTCTTC; CDR3: CASSLMAWRGSYNEQFF
V: TRBV6-1; D: TRBD2; size: many; J: TRBJ2-2; DNA: TGTGCCAGCAGTGGCAGCGGGACTAGCGGGGCCGGGGAGCTGTTTTTT; CDR3: CASSGSGTSGAGELFF
V: TRBV6-1; D: TRBD2; size: -; J: TRBJ2-5; DNA: TGTGCCAGCAATCCTAGCGGGGAACGAGAGACCCAGTACTTC; CDR3: CASNPSGERETQYF